The rows below give T cell receptor beta chains drawn from one sample of a study of shared clonotypes between healthy human individuals. Data came from immunoSEQ multiplex PCR; TCRdb stores just in-frame clones and leaves some out. In the table there are about 750,000 clones, 80% to 95% of which are singletons. The sequenced sample was naive CD8+ T cells sorted from blood. These TCRs come from a man aged 25-40 years in good health. Each CDR3 is given with its conserved first and last residue. The D gene is left open where the match is weak. Rows may omit the clone size; those that give it use once, few, many or a size class.

d_gene,abundance,v_gene,j_gene,CDR3aa,CDR3nt
NA,NA,TRBV19,TRBJ2-1,CASSSGRPINEQFF,TGTGCCAGTAGCTCGGGAAGGCCGATCAATGAGCAGTTCTTC
NA,few,TRBV11-2,TRBJ2-7,CASSPSYEQYF,TGTGCCAGCAGCCCCTCCTACGAGCAGTACTTC
TRBD1,few,TRBV7-2,TRBJ1-5,CASSLLGQGINQPQHF,TGTGCCAGCAGCTTATTGGGACAGGGGATCAATCAGCCCCAGCATTTT
TRBD2,NA,TRBV7-6,TRBJ2-1,CASSSGLAVFNEQFF,TGTGCCAGCAGCTCCGGACTAGCGGTGTTCAATGAGCAGTTCTTC
TRBD1,NA,TRBV7-9,TRBJ1-4,CASSSGTGGVIGEKLFF,TGTGCCAGCAGCTCCGGGACAGGGGGCGTGATCGGGGAAAAACTGTTTTTT
NA,NA,TRBV19,TRBJ2-7,CASSPGGGGPYEQYF,TGTGCCAGTAGTCCCGGAGGGGGGGGCCCCTACGAGCAGTACTTC
NA,NA,TRBV7-9,TRBJ2-5,CASSSRVLAREETQYF,TGTGCCAGCAGCTCTCGGGTGCTAGCAAGGGAAGAGACCCAGTACTTC
TRBD2,NA,TRBV9,TRBJ2-7,CASSASGTSGYEQYF,TGTGCCAGCAGCGCCTCCGGGACTAGTGGGTACGAGCAGTACTTC
NA,NA,TRBV27,TRBJ2-3,CASSLLTTDTQYF,TGTGCCAGCAGTTTACTGACCACAGATACGCAGTATTTT
TRBD2,NA,TRBV11-2,TRBJ2-1,CASSLDLASGRAWDLDEQFF,TGTGCCAGCAGCTTAGATTTGGCTAGCGGGAGGGCTTGGGATTTAGATGAGCAGTTCTTC
NA,NA,TRBV7-9,TRBJ2-2,CASLWGAGTVNTGELFF,TGTGCCAGCCTCTGGGGGGCCGGGACTGTTAACACCGGGGAGCTGTTTTTT
NA,NA,TRBV27,TRBJ2-7,CASSLGGLSEQYF,TGTGCCAGCAGTTTGGGTGGGCTCTCCGAGCAGTACTTC
NA,NA,TRBV4-1,TRBJ1-2,CASSHLTLSYGYTF,TGCGCCAGCAGCCACCTGACGTTAAGCTATGGCTACACCTTC
NA,NA,TRBV5-4,TRBJ2-3,CASSSGGSTDTQYF,TGTGCCAGCAGCTCGGGCGGTAGCACAGATACGCAGTATTTT
TRBD2,NA,TRBV7-9,TRBJ2-1,CASSPPTSGVHNEQFF,TGTGCCAGCAGCCCACCTACTAGCGGAGTTCACAATGAGCAGTTCTTC
TRBD2,NA,TRBV14,TRBJ2-1,CASSQIAGGNEQFF,TGTGCCAGCAGCCAAATAGCGGGAGGCAATGAGCAGTTCTTC
TRBD1,NA,TRBV15,TRBJ1-5,CATSRIPSGTGVGQPQHF,TGTGCCACCAGCAGAATACCCTCCGGGACAGGGGTAGGTCAGCCCCAGCATTTT
TRBD2,NA,TRBV27,TRBJ2-7,CASGRGRNSYEQYF,TGTGCCAGCGGGAGGGGTCGGAACTCCTACGAGCAGTACTTC
NA,NA,TRBV27,TRBJ2-2,CASREDSEGTGELFF,TGTGCCAGCAGGGAGGACTCGGAGGGCACCGGGGAGCTGTTTTTT
TRBD1,NA,TRBV6-6,TRBJ2-5,CASTGTDYQETQYF,TGTGCCAGCACTGGGACAGACTACCAAGAGACCCAGTACTTC
NA,once,TRBV29-1,TRBJ1-2,CSAGRSAPNYGYTF,TGCAGCGCTGGGCGGTCAGCACCTAACTATGGCTACACCTTC
NA,NA,TRBV6-1,TRBJ1-5,CASSEGEWGNQPQHF,TGTGCCAGCAGTGAAGGGGAGTGGGGCAATCAGCCCCAGCATTTT
TRBD2,NA,TRBV29-1,TRBJ2-1,CSVGDYPNEQFF,TGCAGCGTAGGGGACTACCCCAATGAGCAGTTCTTC
TRBD1,NA,TRBV9,TRBJ2-5,CASSGQGQETQYF,TGTGCCAGCAGCGGACAGGGGCAAGAGACCCAGTACTTC